A selection of T cell receptor beta chains follows, all from one sample in a study of blood T cell repertoires in COVID-19. Some clones are missing from TCRdb's copy, which holds only in-frame ones; the method was immunoSEQ multiplex PCR. The sample holds 75,000 to 100,000 clones; approximately 80% are singletons and the top ten take roughly 9.8%. The sequencing input was peripheral blood. These receptors were collected from a woman older than 75 with acute or convalescent COVID-19. Each CDR3 is given with its conserved first and last residue. The D gene is left open where the match is weak. Some rows have no size entry. The others give once, few or many, or a class for an expanded clone.

len: 13; abundance: .; d_gene: TRBD1; j_gene: TRBJ1-2; v_gene: TRBV7-2; CDR3aa: CASSPDRGPSYTF; CDR3nt: TGTGCCAGCAGCCCCGACAGGGGGCCCTCCTACACCTTC
len: 15; abundance: .; d_gene: TRBD1; j_gene: TRBJ1-6; v_gene: TRBV5-1; CDR3aa: CASSIQGASDSPLHF; CDR3nt: TGCGCCAGCAGCATTCAGGGGGCATCGGATTCACCCCTCCACTTT
len: 16; abundance: .; d_gene: TRBD1; j_gene: TRBJ2-5; v_gene: TRBV28; CDR3aa: CASSPMERTGGETQYF; CDR3nt: TGTGCCAGCAGCCCTATGGAGAGGACAGGGGGAGAGACCCAGTACTTC
len: 16; abundance: .; d_gene: TRBD1; j_gene: TRBJ2-7; v_gene: TRBV28; CDR3aa: CASSPPGQGKGREQYF; CDR3nt: TGTGCCAGCAGTCCTCCGGGACAGGGGAAAGGTAGGGAGCAGTACTTC
len: 14; abundance: .; d_gene: .; j_gene: TRBJ2-3; v_gene: TRBV5-1; CDR3aa: CASSPTAGRNTQYF; CDR3nt: TGCGCCAGCAGCCCAACGGCGGGGCGGAATACGCAGTATTTT
len: 16; abundance: .; d_gene: TRBD2; j_gene: TRBJ2-1; v_gene: TRBV6-6; CDR3aa: CASSSRLAGDLGEQFF; CDR3nt: TGTGCCAGCAGTAGCCGACTAGCGGGAGATCTGGGGGAGCAGTTCTTC
len: 16; abundance: .; d_gene: .; j_gene: TRBJ2-2; v_gene: TRBV7-3; CDR3aa: CASSLSGPPGTGELFF; CDR3nt: TGTGCCAGCAGCTTAAGCGGACCGCCGGGGACCGGGGAGCTGTTTTTT
len: 13; abundance: .; d_gene: .; j_gene: TRBJ1-5; v_gene: TRBV19; CDR3aa: CASGDSAYQPQHF; CDR3nt: TGTGCCAGTGGTGACAGCGCTTATCAGCCCCAGCATTTT
len: 12; abundance: .; d_gene: .; j_gene: TRBJ1-3; v_gene: TRBV28; CDR3aa: CASREGGNTIYF; CDR3nt: TGTGCCAGCAGGGAGGGGGGAAACACCATATATTTT
len: 14; abundance: .; d_gene: .; j_gene: TRBJ2-5; v_gene: TRBV29-1; CDR3aa: CSVSPSGGARTQYF; CDR3nt: TGCAGCGTTAGCCCGAGTGGCGGGGCGAGGACCCAGTACTTC
len: 11; abundance: .; d_gene: .; j_gene: TRBJ2-7; v_gene: TRBV12-3/TRBV12-4; CDR3aa: CASSFFDEQYF; CDR3nt: TGTGCCAGCAGTTTTTTCGACGAGCAGTACTTC
len: 15; abundance: few; d_gene: .; j_gene: TRBJ1-5; v_gene: TRBV7-2; CDR3aa: CASSSQAYSNQPQHF; CDR3nt: TGTGCCAGCAGCTCACAGGCCTATAGCAATCAGCCCCAGCATTTT
len: 15; abundance: once; d_gene: TRBD2; j_gene: TRBJ2-7; v_gene: TRBV7-2; CDR3aa: CASSLVDSGAYEQYF; CDR3nt: TGTGCCAGCAGCTTAGTTGATAGCGGGGCCTACGAGCAGTACTTC
len: 16; abundance: .; d_gene: TRBD2; j_gene: TRBJ2-5; v_gene: TRBV27; CDR3aa: CASSRLAGGGRETQYF; CDR3nt: TGTGCCAGCAGCCGACTAGCGGGGGGGGGAAGAGAGACCCAGTACTTC
len: 14; abundance: .; d_gene: TRBD1; j_gene: TRBJ1-5; v_gene: TRBV7-3; CDR3aa: CASSSQGAGQPQHF; CDR3nt: TGTGCCAGCAGCTCACAGGGGGCGGGACAGCCCCAGCATTTT
len: 16; abundance: .; d_gene: .; j_gene: TRBJ1-5; v_gene: TRBV6-2/TRBV6-3; CDR3aa: CASSYGGFLGNQPQHF; CDR3nt: TGTGCCAGCAGTTACGGCGGGTTTTTGGGTAATCAGCCCCAGCATTTT
len: 16; abundance: .; d_gene: TRBD1; j_gene: TRBJ2-7; v_gene: TRBV5-4; CDR3aa: CASSSRAGTGSERQYF; CDR3nt: TGTGCCAGCAGCTCCCGTGCAGGGACAGGGAGCGAACGGCAGTACTTC
len: 12; abundance: .; d_gene: .; j_gene: TRBJ1-2; v_gene: TRBV5-4; CDR3aa: CASSLDDRGYTF; CDR3nt: TGTGCCAGCAGCCTTGATGACAGGGGCTACACCTTC
len: 15; abundance: .; d_gene: .; j_gene: TRBJ2-1; v_gene: TRBV10-3; CDR3aa: CAISESQGLGNEQFF; CDR3nt: TGTGCCATCAGTGAGTCGCAGGGGCTTGGGAATGAGCAGTTCTTC
len: 19; abundance: once; d_gene: TRBD1; j_gene: TRBJ2-7; v_gene: TRBV27; CDR3aa: CASSQRPGQAVYLSREQYF; CDR3nt: TGTGCCAGCAGTCAGAGACCGGGACAGGCAGTTTATCTTTCGAGAGAGCAGTACTTC
len: 13; abundance: .; d_gene: .; j_gene: TRBJ1-5; v_gene: TRBV7-2; CDR3aa: CASSLISTQPQHF; CDR3nt: TGTGCCAGCAGCTTAATCTCTACTCAGCCCCAGCATTTT
len: 16; abundance: once; d_gene: .; j_gene: TRBJ1-2; v_gene: TRBV5-4; CDR3aa: CASSLGGMAETLGYTF; CDR3nt: TGTGCCAGCAGCTTGGGGGGCATGGCAGAGACTTTGGGCTACACCTTC
len: 13; abundance: .; d_gene: TRBD1; j_gene: TRBJ2-7; v_gene: TRBV6-5; CDR3aa: CASHPGQDYEQYF; CDR3nt: TGTGCCAGCCACCCGGGACAGGACTACGAGCAGTACTTC
len: 14; abundance: few; d_gene: TRBD2; j_gene: TRBJ2-7; v_gene: TRBV10-1; CDR3aa: CASSRLAGVDEQYF; CDR3nt: TGCGCCAGCAGCCGACTAGCGGGCGTCGACGAGCAGTACTTC
len: 13; abundance: .; d_gene: TRBD2; j_gene: TRBJ2-5; v_gene: TRBV19; CDR3aa: CASSEGGSQTQYF; CDR3nt: TGTGCCAGTAGTGAAGGCGGGAGTCAGACCCAGTACTTC
len: 15; abundance: .; d_gene: .; j_gene: TRBJ1-2; v_gene: TRBV7-2; CDR3aa: CASSLQGGDLGGYTF; CDR3nt: TGTGCCAGCAGCTTACAGGGCGGCGACTTAGGTGGCTACACCTTC
len: 9; abundance: .; d_gene: .; j_gene: TRBJ1-2; v_gene: TRBV29-1; CDR3aa: CSVGDNHTF; CDR3nt: TGCAGCGTTGGAGACAATCACACCTTC
len: 14; abundance: few; d_gene: TRBD2; j_gene: TRBJ2-5; v_gene: TRBV5-1; CDR3aa: CASSLGREKETQYF; CDR3nt: TGCGCCAGCAGCTTAGGGCGGGAGAAGGAGACCCAGTACTTC
len: 13; abundance: .; d_gene: .; j_gene: TRBJ2-5; v_gene: TRBV7-9; CDR3aa: CASSLAQRETQYF; CDR3nt: TGTGCCAGCAGCTTAGCCCAGCGGGAGACCCAGTACTTC
len: 12; abundance: once; d_gene: .; j_gene: TRBJ1-1; v_gene: TRBV30; CDR3aa: CAWTRVNTEAFF; CDR3nt: TGTGCCTGGACGCGTGTGAACACTGAAGCTTTCTTT
len: 13; abundance: few; d_gene: .; j_gene: TRBJ1-5; v_gene: TRBV20-1; CDR3aa: CSASRGGGQPQHF; CDR3nt: TGCAGTGCTAGTCGGGGGGGCGGTCAGCCCCAGCATTTT
len: 18; abundance: .; d_gene: .; j_gene: TRBJ1-3; v_gene: TRBV9; CDR3aa: CASSVAGGGAAPGNTIYF; CDR3nt: TGTGCCAGCAGCGTAGCGGGAGGGGGGGCCGCACCTGGAAACACCATATATTTT
len: 15; abundance: .; d_gene: TRBD1; j_gene: TRBJ2-1; v_gene: TRBV6-5; CDR3aa: CASITGGGSYNEQFF; CDR3nt: TGTGCCAGTATAACAGGGGGTGGATCCTACAATGAGCAGTTCTTC
len: 16; abundance: few; d_gene: TRBD1; j_gene: TRBJ2-7; v_gene: TRBV4-1; CDR3aa: CASSQQTGGVSYEQYF; CDR3nt: TGCGCCAGCAGCCAACAGACAGGGGGGGTCTCCTACGAGCAGTACTTC
len: 17; abundance: .; d_gene: TRBD2; j_gene: TRBJ2-6; v_gene: TRBV5-1; CDR3aa: CASSLGLAGSGANVLTF; CDR3nt: TGCGCCAGCAGCTTGGGGCTAGCGGGGTCTGGGGCCAACGTCCTGACTTTC
len: 15; abundance: .; d_gene: .; j_gene: TRBJ1-6; v_gene: TRBV19; CDR3aa: CASSVGQAVNSPLHF; CDR3nt: TGTGCCAGTAGTGTCGGACAAGCTGTAAATTCACCCCTCCACTTT